The TCR beta chain under discussion was sequenced for a study of siplizumab effects on memory and regulatory T cells. TCRdb's copy holds only in-frame clones and misses some; the assay was immunoSEQ multiplex PCR. The sample carries around 45,000 clones, less than 90% recorded once. Unmatched junction bases numbered 9, after V lost 3 bases and J lost 0 bases. CDR3 size: 17 residues. Germline V gives CDR1 SGDLS, CDR2 YYNGEE. This clone was picked up one time. The sequence derives from a human donor in good health. V usage is TRBV9 and J usage is TRBJ2-1, with 7 bases aligning to TRBD1. Sequencing used naive CD8+ T cells sorted from blood. CDR3: CASSDHRGISSYNEQFF. The CDR3 DNA reads TGTGCCAGCAGCGACCACAGGGGAATAAGCTCCTACAATGAGCAGTTCTTC.